One TCR beta chain is described in this entry. Its target is unknown. Trimming removed 6 bases from V and 3 bases from J, with 18 bases in between. Germline CDR1 reads SGHRS; CDR2 reads YFSETQ. CDR3 size: 15 residues. The record originates from a study of cytomegalovirus exposure and HLA in healthy donors. Study information: As an earlier analysis found, roughly 180 million T cells yielded 95 million to 130 million unique TCR beta sequences. Regarding the study as a whole: In a later analysis, a missense DCLRE1C variant was linked to TCR beta V- and J-gene trimming. Despite most TCR sequences being rare, some public TCRs occurred in many donors.

A multiplex PCR was run with 60 Vbeta primers and 13 Jbeta primers. Some clones are missing from TCRdb's copy, which holds only in-frame ones; the method was immunoSEQ multiplex PCR. Of about 150,000 clones listed, around 75% are singletons. This receptor was identified in a young man in good health and CMV-seropositive. The V gene is TRBV5-1, the J gene TRBJ1-1; D not resolved. Sequenced sample: PBMCs. CDR3: CASTLGVFGDTEAFF. In nucleotides, the CDR3 is TGCGCCAGCACCCTGGGAGTGTTTGGTGACACTGAAGCTTTCTTT.